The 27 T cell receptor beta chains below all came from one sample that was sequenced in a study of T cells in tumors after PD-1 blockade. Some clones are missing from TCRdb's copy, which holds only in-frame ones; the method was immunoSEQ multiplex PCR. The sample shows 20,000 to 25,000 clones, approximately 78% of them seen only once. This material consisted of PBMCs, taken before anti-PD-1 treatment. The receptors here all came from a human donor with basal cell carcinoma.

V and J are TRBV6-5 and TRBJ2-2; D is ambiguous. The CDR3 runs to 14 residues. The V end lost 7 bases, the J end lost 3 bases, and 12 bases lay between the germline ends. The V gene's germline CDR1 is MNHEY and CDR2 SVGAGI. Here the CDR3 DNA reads TGTGCCAGCATGTCGCACAGAGACACCGGGGAGCTGTTTTTT. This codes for CASMSHRDTGELFF.

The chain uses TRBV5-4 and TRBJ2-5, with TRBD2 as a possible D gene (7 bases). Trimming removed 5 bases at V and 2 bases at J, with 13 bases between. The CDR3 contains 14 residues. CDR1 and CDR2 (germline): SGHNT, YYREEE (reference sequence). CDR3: CASSKGGAQETQYF. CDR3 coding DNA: TGTGCCAGCAGTAAAGGGGGGGCGCAAGAGACCCAGTACTTC. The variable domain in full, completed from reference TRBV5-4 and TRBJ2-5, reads ETGVTQSPTHLIKTRGQQVTLRCSSQSGHNTVSWYQQALGQGPQFIFQYYREEENGRGNFPPRFSGLQFPNYSSELNVNALELDDSALYLCASSKGGAQETQYFGPGTRLLVL.

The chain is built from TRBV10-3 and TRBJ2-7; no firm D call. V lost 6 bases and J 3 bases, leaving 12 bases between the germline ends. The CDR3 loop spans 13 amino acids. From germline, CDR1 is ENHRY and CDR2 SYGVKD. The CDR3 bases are TGTGCCATCAGGACGGATAACATCTACGAGCAGTACTTC. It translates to CAIRTDNIYEQYF.

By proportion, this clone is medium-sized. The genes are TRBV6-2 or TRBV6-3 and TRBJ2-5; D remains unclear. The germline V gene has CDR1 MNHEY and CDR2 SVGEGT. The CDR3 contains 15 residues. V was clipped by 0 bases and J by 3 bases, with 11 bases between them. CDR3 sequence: CASSYSMNREETQYF. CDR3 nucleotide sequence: TGTGCCAGCAGTTACTCGATGAATCGGGAAGAGACCCAGTACTTC.

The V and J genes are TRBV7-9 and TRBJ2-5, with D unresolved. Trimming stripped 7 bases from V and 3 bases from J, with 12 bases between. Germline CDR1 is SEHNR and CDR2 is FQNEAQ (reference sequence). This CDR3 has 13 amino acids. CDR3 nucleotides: TGTGCCAGCAAGCCACTCCTCGAAGAGACCCAGTACTTC. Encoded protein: CASKPLLEETQYF.

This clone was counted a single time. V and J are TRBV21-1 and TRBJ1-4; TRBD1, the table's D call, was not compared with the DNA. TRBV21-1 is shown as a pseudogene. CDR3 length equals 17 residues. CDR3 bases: TGTGCCAGCAGCAAAGGCCCGAAGGGGCCAGCTAATGAAAAACTGTTTTTT. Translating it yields CASSKGPKGPANEKLFF.

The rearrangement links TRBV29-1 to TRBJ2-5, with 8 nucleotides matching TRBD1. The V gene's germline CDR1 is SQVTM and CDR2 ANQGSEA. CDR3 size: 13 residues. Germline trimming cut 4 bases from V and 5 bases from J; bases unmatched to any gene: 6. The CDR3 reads CSVGDRWSETQYF. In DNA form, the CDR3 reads TGCAGCGTTGGGGACAGGTGGTCGGAGACCCAGTACTTC.

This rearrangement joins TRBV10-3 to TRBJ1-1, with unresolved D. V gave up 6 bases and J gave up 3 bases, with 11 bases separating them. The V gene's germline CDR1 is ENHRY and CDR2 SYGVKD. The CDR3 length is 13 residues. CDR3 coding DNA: TGTGCCATCAGAGAGGAGTGGGACACTGAAGCTTTCTTT. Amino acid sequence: CAIREEWDTEAFF.

CDR3 residues: CASGGTPQETQYF. DNA of the CDR3: TGTGCCAGCGGAGGGACCCCCCAAGAGACCCAGTACTTC. V and J are TRBV2 and TRBJ2-5, with D maybe TRBD2 (6 bases). CDR1 and CDR2 from the germline V gene are SNHLY and FYNNEI. This CDR3 is 13 amino acids long. Trimming shortened V by 8 bases and J by 1 base, and 11 bases separated the two germline ends. Full variable domain (missing parts from reference TRBV2 and TRBJ2-5): EPEVTQTPSHQVTQMGQEVILRCVPISNHLYFYWYRQILGQKVEFLVSFYNNEISEKSEIFDDQFSVERPDGSNFTLKIRSTKLEDSAMYFCASGGTPQETQYFGPGTRLLVL.

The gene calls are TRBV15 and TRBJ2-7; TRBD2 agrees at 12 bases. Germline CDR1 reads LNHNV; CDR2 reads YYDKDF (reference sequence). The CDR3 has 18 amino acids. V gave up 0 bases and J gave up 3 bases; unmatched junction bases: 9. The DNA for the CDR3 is TGTGCCACCAGCAGAGATCCCCCTAGCGGGAGGGGGGACTACGAGCAGTACTTC. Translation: CATSRDPPSGRGDYEQYF.

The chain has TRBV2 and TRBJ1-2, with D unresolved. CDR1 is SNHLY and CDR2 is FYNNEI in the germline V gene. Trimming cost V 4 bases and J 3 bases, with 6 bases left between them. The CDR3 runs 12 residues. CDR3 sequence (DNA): TGTGCCAGCAGTGGAACGTACTATGGCTACACCTTC. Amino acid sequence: CASSGTYYGYTF.

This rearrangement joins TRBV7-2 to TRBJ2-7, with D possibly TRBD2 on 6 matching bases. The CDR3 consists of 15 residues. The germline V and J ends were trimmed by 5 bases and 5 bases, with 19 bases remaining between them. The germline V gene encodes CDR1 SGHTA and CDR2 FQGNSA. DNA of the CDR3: TGTGCCAGCAGCCCCCCACGCGGGGTTTCCCACGAGCAGTACTTC. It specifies CASSPPRGVSHEQYF.

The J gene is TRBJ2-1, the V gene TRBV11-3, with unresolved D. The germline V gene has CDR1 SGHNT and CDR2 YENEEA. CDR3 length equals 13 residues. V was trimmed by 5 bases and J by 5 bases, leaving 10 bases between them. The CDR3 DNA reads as TGTGCCAGCAGCCTCGGCAGAGACAATGAGCAGTTCTTC. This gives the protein CASSLGRDNEQFF.

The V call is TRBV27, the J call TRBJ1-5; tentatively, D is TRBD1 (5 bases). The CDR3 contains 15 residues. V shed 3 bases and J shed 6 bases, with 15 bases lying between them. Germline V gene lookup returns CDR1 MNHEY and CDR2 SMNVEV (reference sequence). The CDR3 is CASSFQGSAGQPQHF. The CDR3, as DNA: TGTGCCAGCAGTTTCCAGGGATCGGCCGGTCAGCCCCAGCATTTT.

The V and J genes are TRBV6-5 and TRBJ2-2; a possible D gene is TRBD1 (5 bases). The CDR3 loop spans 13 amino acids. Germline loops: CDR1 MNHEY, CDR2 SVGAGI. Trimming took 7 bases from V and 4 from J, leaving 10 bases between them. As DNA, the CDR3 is TGTGCCAGCACCAGACAGTTCACCGGGGAGCTGTTTTTT. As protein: CASTRQFTGELFF.

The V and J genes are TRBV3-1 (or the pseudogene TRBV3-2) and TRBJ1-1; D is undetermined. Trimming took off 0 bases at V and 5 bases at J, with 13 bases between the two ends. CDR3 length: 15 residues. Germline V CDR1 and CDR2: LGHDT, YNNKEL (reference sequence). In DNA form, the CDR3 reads TGTGCCAGCAGCCAAGATTTCGAGGGATATACTGAAGCTTTCTTT. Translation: CASSQDFEGYTEAFF.

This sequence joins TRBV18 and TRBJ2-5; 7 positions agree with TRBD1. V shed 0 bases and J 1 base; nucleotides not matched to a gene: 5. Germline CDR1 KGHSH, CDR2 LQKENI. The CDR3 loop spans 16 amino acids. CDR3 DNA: TGTGCCAGCTCACCACCGACAGGGTTAAGCCAAGAGACCCAGTACTTC. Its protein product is CASSPPTGLSQETQYF.

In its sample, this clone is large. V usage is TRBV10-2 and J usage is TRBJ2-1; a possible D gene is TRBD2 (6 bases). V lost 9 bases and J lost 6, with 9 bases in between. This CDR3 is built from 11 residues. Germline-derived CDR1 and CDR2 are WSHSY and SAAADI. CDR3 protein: CASDSGNEQFF. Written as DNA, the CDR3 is TGCGCCAGTGATAGCGGCAATGAGCAGTTCTTC.

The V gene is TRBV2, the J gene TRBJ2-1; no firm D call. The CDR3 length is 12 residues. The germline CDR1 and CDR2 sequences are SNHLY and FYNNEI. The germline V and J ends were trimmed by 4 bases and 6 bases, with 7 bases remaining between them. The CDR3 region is CASSVRVNEQFF. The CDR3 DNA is TGTGCCAGCAGTGTTAGGGTCAATGAGCAGTTCTTC.

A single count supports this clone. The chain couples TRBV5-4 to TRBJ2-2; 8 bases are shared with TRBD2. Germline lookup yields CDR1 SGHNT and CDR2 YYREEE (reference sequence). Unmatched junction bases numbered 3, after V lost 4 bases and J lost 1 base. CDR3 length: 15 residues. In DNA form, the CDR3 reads TGTGCCAGCAGCCCGAGCGGGGGGAACACCGGGGAGCTGTTTTTT. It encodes CASSPSGGNTGELFF.

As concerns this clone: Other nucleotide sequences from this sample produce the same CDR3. Here the CDR3 DNA reads TGTGCCAGCAGACGGACAGGGGGATCCACCGGGGAGCTGTTTTTT. Protein sequence: CASRRTGGSTGELFF. The chain is built from TRBV6-5 and TRBJ2-2, with 10 bases aligning to TRBD1. V dropped 6 bases and J dropped 4; count of bases not matched to a gene: 5. Germline values: CDR1 MNHEY, CDR2 SVGAGI. The CDR3 runs 15 residues.

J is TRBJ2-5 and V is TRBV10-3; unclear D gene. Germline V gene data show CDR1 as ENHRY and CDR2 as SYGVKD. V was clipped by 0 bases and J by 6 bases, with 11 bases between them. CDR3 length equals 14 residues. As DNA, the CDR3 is TGTGCCATCAGTGAGTCTTCACGGGTAAAGACCCAGTACTTC. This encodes CAISESSRVKTQYF.

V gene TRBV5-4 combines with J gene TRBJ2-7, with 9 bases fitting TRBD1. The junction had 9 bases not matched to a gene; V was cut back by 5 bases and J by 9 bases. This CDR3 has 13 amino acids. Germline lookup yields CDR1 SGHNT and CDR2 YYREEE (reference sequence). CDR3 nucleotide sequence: TGTGCCAGCAGTACAGGGGGCAGTGTTGTGCAGTACTTC. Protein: CASSTGGSVVQYF.

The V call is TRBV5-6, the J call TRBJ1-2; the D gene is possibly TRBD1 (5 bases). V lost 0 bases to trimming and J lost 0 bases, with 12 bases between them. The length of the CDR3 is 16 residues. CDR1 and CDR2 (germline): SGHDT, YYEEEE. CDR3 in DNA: TGTGCCAGCAGCTTGGTTCAGGGCTGGGCTAACTATGGCTACACCTTC. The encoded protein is CASSLVQGWANYGYTF.

The CDR3 DNA reads as TGTGCCAGCAGCTTAGTCCCTAGCGGGTTTAAAGAGACCCAGTACTTC. The encoded protein is CASSLVPSGFKETQYF. The chain couples TRBV7-2 to TRBJ2-5; 8 positions agree with TRBD2. The CDR3 loop spans 16 amino acids. Germline assignment: CDR1 SGHTA and CDR2 FQGNSA. With V trimmed by 1 base and J by 3 bases, 7 bases remained unmatched.

The CDR3 here is CSVEGSRAGGEAFF. The DNA of the CDR3 is TGCAGCGTTGAGGGGTCTAGGGCTGGTGGTGAAGCTTTCTTT. The rearrangement joins TRBV29-1 to TRBJ1-1, with D unresolved. The germline gives CDR1 SQVTM, CDR2 ANQGSEA. This CDR3 region has 14 residues. Trimming shortened V by 3 bases and J by 7 bases, and 18 bases separated the two germline ends.

The CDR3 loop is CASSTGQGAYEQYF. CDR3 DNA: TGTGCCAGCAGTACGGGACAGGGGGCTTACGAGCAGTACTTC. The genes are TRBV28 and TRBJ2-7; the match to TRBD1 covers 12 bases. V lost 5 bases, J lost 4 bases, and 3 bases stayed unmatched. Germline V CDR1 and CDR2: MDHEN, SYDVKM. This CDR3 comprises 14 residues.